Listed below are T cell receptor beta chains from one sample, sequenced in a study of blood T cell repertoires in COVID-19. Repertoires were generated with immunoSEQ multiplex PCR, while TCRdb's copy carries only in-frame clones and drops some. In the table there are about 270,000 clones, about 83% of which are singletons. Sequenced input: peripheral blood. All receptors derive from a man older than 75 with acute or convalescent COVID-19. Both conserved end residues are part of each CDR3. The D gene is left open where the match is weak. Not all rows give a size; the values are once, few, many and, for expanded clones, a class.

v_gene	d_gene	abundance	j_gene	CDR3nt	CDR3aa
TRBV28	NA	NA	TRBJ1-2	TGTGCCAGCACGAGCGGTTCCTATGGCTACACCTTC	CASTSGSYGYTF
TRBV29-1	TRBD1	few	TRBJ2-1	TGCAGCGTCACGCCGGGACAGGGGTTCAATGAGCAGTTCTTC	CSVTPGQGFNEQFF
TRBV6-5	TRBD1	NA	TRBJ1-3	TGTGCCAGCACGCAGGGGGCGTCTGGAAACACCATATATTTT	CASTQGASGNTIYF
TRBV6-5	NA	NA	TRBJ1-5	TGTGCCAGCTCACGGGGTAATAGTCAGCCCCAGCATTTT	CASSRGNSQPQHF
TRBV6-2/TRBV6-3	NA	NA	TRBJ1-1	TGTGCCAGCAGTTACACGGGGGGCACTGAAGCTTTCTTT	CASSYTGGTEAFF
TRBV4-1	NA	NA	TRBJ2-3	TGCGCCAGCAGCCAAGATCCCATTGGGGGCTTACCAGATACGCAGTATTTT	CASSQDPIGGLPDTQYF
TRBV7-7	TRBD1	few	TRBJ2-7	TGTGCTAGCAGCGCTGGACAGGGGTCCTACGAGCAGTACTTC	CASSAGQGSYEQYF
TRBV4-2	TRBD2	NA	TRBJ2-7	TGTGCCAGCAGCCCTTACTCGACTAGCGTCAGCTACGAGCAGTACTTC	CASSPYSTSVSYEQYF
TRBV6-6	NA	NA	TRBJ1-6	TGTGCCAGCAGTTACGTCCGGAATTCACCCCTCCACTTT	CASSYVRNSPLHF
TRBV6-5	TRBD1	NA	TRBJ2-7	TGTGCCAGTACGGGGGACAGGGTCGGCGAGCAGTACTTC	CASTGDRVGEQYF
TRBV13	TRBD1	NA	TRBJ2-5	TGTGCCAGCAGTACGTACCGGGACAGCGGAAAAGGAGAGACCCAGTACTTC	CASSTYRDSGKGETQYF
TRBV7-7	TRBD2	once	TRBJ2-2	TGTGCTAGCAGCCGTGCATCAGGGACTACAAACACCGGGGAGCTGTTTTTT	CASSRASGTTNTGELFF
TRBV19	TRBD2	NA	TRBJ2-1	TGTGCCAGTAGTATGGGCCGAGGACTAGCGGAATACAATGAGCAGTTCTTC	CASSMGRGLAEYNEQFF
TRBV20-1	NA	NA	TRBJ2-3	TGCAGTGCTTTAGCGTCAGAGAAGTATTTT	CSALASEKYF
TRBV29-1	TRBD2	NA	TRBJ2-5	TGCAGCGTAGCGGGAGGGCCGGAGACCCAGTACTTC	CSVAGGPETQYF
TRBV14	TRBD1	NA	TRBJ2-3	TGTGCCAGCAGAAACACAGGGGCAGATACGCAGTATTTT	CASRNTGADTQYF
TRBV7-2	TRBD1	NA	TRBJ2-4	TGTGCCAGCAGCTCGCACAGGGGGCTGGACATTCAGTACTTC	CASSSHRGLDIQYF
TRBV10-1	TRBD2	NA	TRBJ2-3	TGCGCCAGCAGTGATTCAAGCGGGGGACTCACAGATACGCAGTATTTT	CASSDSSGGLTDTQYF
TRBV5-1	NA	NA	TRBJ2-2	TGCGCCAGCAGCCAGTCCGGGGGGGAGCTGTTTTTT	CASSQSGGELFF
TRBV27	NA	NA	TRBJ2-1	TGTGCCAGCAGTTCAGCGTGGTTTAGCTCCTACAATGAGCAGTTCTTC	CASSSAWFSSYNEQFF
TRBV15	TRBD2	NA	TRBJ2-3	TGTGCCACCAGTCCCACCCTAGCGGGAGAGTTTGTTGGGACAGATACGCAGTATTTT	CATSPTLAGEFVGTDTQYF
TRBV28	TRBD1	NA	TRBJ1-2	TGTGCCACCCGGGACAGAGGCCCTTCTAACTATGGCTACACCTTC	CATRDRGPSNYGYTF
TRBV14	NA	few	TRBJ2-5	TGTGCCAGCAGCCAAGCTTCTTCCTCCAGGGCAGAGACCCAGTACTTC	CASSQASSSRAETQYF
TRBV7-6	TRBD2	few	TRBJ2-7	TGTGCCAGCAGCTTAGTTGGGACTAGCGGTTACGAGCAGTACTTC	CASSLVGTSGYEQYF
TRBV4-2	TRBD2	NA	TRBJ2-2	TGTGCCAGCAGCCAATCGGCTAGCGGTTACACCGGGGAGCTGTTTTTT	CASSQSASGYTGELFF
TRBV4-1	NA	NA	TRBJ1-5	TGCGCCAGCAGCCAAGACGTTTATAGCAATCAGCCCCAGCATTTT	CASSQDVYSNQPQHF
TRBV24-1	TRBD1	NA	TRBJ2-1	TGTGCCACCAGTGCCCATCCGGGACAGGGGGCAAATGAGCAGTTCTTC	CATSAHPGQGANEQFF
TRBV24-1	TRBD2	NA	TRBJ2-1	TGTGCCACCAGCGACGACTTTGCGGGGGGAAATGAGCAGTTCTTC	CATSDDFAGGNEQFF
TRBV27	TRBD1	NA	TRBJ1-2	TGTGCCAGCAGTTTAGCGGGACAGGGTAACTATGGCTACACCTTC	CASSLAGQGNYGYTF
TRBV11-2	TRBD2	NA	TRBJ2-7	TGTGCCAGCAGCTTAGAGGGCGGACTAGCGGGAGACGAGCAGTACTTC	CASSLEGGLAGDEQYF
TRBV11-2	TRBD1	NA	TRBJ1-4	TGTGCCAGCAGCTTGGGGGACAGTGTGGAAAAACTGTTTTTT	CASSLGDSVEKLFF
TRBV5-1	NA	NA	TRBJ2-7	TGCGCCAGCAGCTTGTCTAGTCCGGAACCCTACGAGCAGTACTTC	CASSLSSPEPYEQYF
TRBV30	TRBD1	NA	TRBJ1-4	TGTGCCTGGAGCACCACCCGGACAGGGGTTGGAAGGCTGTTTTTT	CAWSTTRTGVGRLFF
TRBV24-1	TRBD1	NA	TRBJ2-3	TGTGCCACCAGTGATCGGACAGGGTTAGAAACGCAGTATTTT	CATSDRTGLETQYF
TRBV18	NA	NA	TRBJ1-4	TGTGCCAGCTCACAGGGGATGGCTAATGAAAAACTGTTTTTT	CASSQGMANEKLFF
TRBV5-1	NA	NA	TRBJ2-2	TGCGCCAGCAGCCTATCAGGGGGGACGAACACCGGGGAGCTGTTTTTT	CASSLSGGTNTGELFF
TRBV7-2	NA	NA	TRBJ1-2	TGTGCCAGCAGCCCCTGGTGGAAGTCAAGGAAAGGGGGGGGGTATGGCTACACCTTC	CASSPWWKSRKGGGYGYTF
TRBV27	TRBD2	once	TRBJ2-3	TGTGCCAGCAGTCTATTTAGCGGGAGGCTAGTCGATACGCAGTATTTT	CASSLFSGRLVDTQYF
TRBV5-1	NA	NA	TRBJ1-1	TGCGCCAGCAGCTCTCTTATGAACACTGAAGCTTTCTTT	CASSSLMNTEAFF
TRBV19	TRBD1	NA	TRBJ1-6	TGTGCCAGTCGGGACAGTCAAGGAGATAATTCACCCCTCCACTTT	CASRDSQGDNSPLHF
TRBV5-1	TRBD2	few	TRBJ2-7	TGCGCCAGCAGCCCTAGCGGCTCCTACGAGCAGTACTTC	CASSPSGSYEQYF
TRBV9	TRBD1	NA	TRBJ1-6	TGTGCCAGCAGCGAGGGACAGGGGAGGGGTTCACCCCTCCACTTT	CASSEGQGRGSPLHF
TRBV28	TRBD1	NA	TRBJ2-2	TGTGCCAGCAGTTCCCTCTGGACAGGGGGCGCCTCCGGGGAGCTGTTTTTT	CASSSLWTGGASGELFF
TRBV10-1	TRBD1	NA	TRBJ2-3	TGCGCCAGCAGCGAACGGACAGGTTCCACAGATACGCAGTATTTT	CASSERTGSTDTQYF
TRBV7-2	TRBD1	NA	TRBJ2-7	TGTGCCAGCAGCTCGACAGGGATCGAGCAGTACTTC	CASSSTGIEQYF
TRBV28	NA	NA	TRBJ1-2	TGTGCCAGCAGTGGGGCAGCGGGCGACGGCTATGGCTACACCTTC	CASSGAAGDGYGYTF
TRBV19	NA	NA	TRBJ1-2	TGTGCCAGTTTTTTCCGGCGGTCTGGCTACACCTTC	CASFFRRSGYTF
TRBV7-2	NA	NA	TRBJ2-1	TGTGCCAGCAGTTCCCAAGGGCTAGGGGCGCGGTTGAAGTTCTTC	CASSSQGLGARLKFF
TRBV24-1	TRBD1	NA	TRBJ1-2	TGTGCCACCACCCAGTCCGGACAGGTTGGCTACACCTTC	CATTQSGQVGYTF
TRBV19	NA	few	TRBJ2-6	TGTGCCAGTAGTACCGGGAGCCTGGCTGGGGCCAACGTCCTGACTTTC	CASSTGSLAGANVLTF
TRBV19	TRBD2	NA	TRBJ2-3	TGTGCCAGTAGCCCCGGGGGGGGCAGGACAACCACAGATACGCAGTATTTT	CASSPGGGRTTTDTQYF
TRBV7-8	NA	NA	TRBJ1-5	TGTGCCAGCAGCGGGGAGGAGAGGAGGCAGCCCCAGCATTTT	CASSGEERRQPQHF
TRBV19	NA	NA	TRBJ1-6	TGTGCCAGTACTGCGAGCTCCTATAATTCACCCCTCCACTTT	CASTASSYNSPLHF
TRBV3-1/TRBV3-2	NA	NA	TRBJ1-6	TGTGCCAGCAGCCGGACGGACAGACAAATTTCACCCCTCCACTTT	CASSRTDRQISPLHF
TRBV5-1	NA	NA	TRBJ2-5	TGCGCCAGCAGCTCGGTGGGGCCCCGAGGAGAGACCCAGTACTTC	CASSSVGPRGETQYF
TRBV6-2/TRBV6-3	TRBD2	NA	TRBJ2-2	TGTGCCAGCAGTTACCGGACTAGCGGGGGTCACGGGGAGCTGTTTTTT	CASSYRTSGGHGELFF
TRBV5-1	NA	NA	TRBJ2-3	TGCGCCAGCAGCCCAGAGACTTCCACGAACACAGATACGCAGTATTTT	CASSPETSTNTDTQYF
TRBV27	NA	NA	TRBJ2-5	TGTGCCAGCAGTTTTGCAGGGAACCAAGAGACCCAGTACTTC	CASSFAGNQETQYF
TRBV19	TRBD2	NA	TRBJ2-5	TGTGCCAGTAGTTTAGGTCTAGCGGGGGCCCAAGAGACCCAGTACTTC	CASSLGLAGAQETQYF